The source of this T cell receptor (beta chain) is a study of cytomegalovirus exposure and HLA in healthy donors. Looking at the study overall: As released early, the data held 75 million to 90 million unique TCRs from HLA-typed donors.

This clone was found once. Its antigen remains unidentified. Study-wide points: The authors considered a cluster of highly shared sequence variants likely to be a sequencing artifact. TCR association rates varied by HLA locus in a later analysis, with DRB1 highest and HLA-C lowest. Sequences of the TCR beta chain were said to predict the HLA-A and HLA-B alleles of most subjects accurately.

Per the germline V gene, CDR1 is SNHLY and CDR2 is FYNNEI. J lost 3 bases, V lost 6 bases, and 10 bases had no gene match. The CDR3 has 15 residues. The primer mix had 60 Vbeta and 13 Jbeta primers. Profiling relied on immunoSEQ multiplex PCR, and the TCRdb table lists in-frame clones only, not all of them. Among some 200,000 clones listed, roughly 80% were seen once. The receptor's source is a man between 40 and 49 years old in good health and CMV-seronegative. The sequenced sample consisted of PBMCs. The rearrangement uses TRBV2 and TRBJ2-7, with 8 bases lining up with TRBD2. CDR3 protein: CASSITGGRFYEQYF. CDR3 nucleotides: TGTGCCAGCAGCATCACGGGGGGGAGGTTCTACGAGCAGTACTTC. Drawing the rest from reference TRBV2 and TRBJ2-7, the complete variable domain is EPEVTQTPSHQVTQMGQEVILRCVPISNHLYFYWYRQILGQKVEFLVSFYNNEISEKSEIFDDQFSVERPDGSNFTLKIRSTKLEDSAMYFCASSITGGRFYEQYFGPGTRLTVT.